This entry lists 7 T cell receptor beta chains sequenced from one sample in a study of cytotoxic CD8 clonotypes in ibrutinib-treated CLL. The table came from immunoSEQ multiplex PCR; TCRdb's copy has only in-frame clones and leaves some out. This sample yields hundreds of thousands of clones, of which 67% are seen a single time; around 6.3% belongs to the top ten. The starting material was PBMCs, obtained after 36 months of ibrutinib treatment. The receptors originated from a human donor with chronic lymphocytic leukemia.

The chain is built from TRBV19 and TRBJ1-5; D uncertain. With 0 bases removed from V and 4 bases from J, the gap between germline ends came to 13 bases. CDR1 is LNHDA and CDR2 is SQIVND in the germline V gene (reference sequence). The CDR3 covers 16 residues. Here the CDR3 DNA reads TGTGCCAGTAGTATAGACCCCCCAGGAAGGAATCAGCCCCAGCATTTT. This codes for CASSIDPPGRNQPQHF.

The chain links TRBV7-9 to TRBJ2-5; D might be TRBD1 or TRBD2, each matching 6 bases. CDR3 length equals 13 residues. The ends were cut back, 5 bases at V and 4 bases at J, with 11 bases in the middle. From germline, CDR1 is SEHNR and CDR2 FQNEAQ (reference sequence). CDR3 amino acids: CASSQGGRETQYF. The CDR3 DNA sequence: TGTGCCAGCAGCCAAGGGGGGAGAGAGACCCAGTACTTC.

This chain joins TRBV5-6 and TRBJ1-5; no clear D gene. Germline lookup yields CDR1 SGHDT and CDR2 YYEEEE. Trimming cost V 6 bases and J 3 bases, with 7 bases left between them. The length of the CDR3 is 12 residues. CDR3 sequence reads: CASNRLNQPQHF. The CDR3 nucleotides read TGTGCCAGCAACCGGCTCAATCAGCCCCAGCATTTT. The full variable domain, with the rest looked up from reference TRBV5-6 and TRBJ1-5, is DAGVTQSPTHLIKTRGQQVTLRCSPKSGHDTVSWYQQALGQGPQFIFQYYEEEERQRGNFPDRFSGHQFPNYSSELNVNALLLGDSALYLCASNRLNQPQHFGDGTRLSIL.

J is TRBJ2-7 and V is TRBV10-1, with unresolved D. The germline V gene has CDR1 WNHNN and CDR2 SYGVQD (reference sequence). This CDR3 is built from 14 residues. V was shortened by 0 bases and J by 4 bases, with 10 bases between the two germline ends. CDR3 amino acids: CASSESRAVYEQYF. In nucleotides, the CDR3 is TGCGCCAGCAGTGAGTCGCGCGCAGTATACGAGCAGTACTTC.

This rearrangement joins TRBV15 to TRBJ2-3, with no clear D. Trimming stripped 0 bases from V and 1 base from J, with 5 bases between. CDR1 and CDR2 from the germline V gene are LNHNV and YYDKDF (reference sequence). CDR3 size: 14 residues. The CDR3 is CATSRDGGTDTQYF. Here the CDR3 DNA reads TGTGCCACCAGCAGAGATGGTGGCACAGATACGCAGTATTTT.

The rearrangement links TRBV12-5 to TRBJ2-7; 10 positions match TRBD2. This CDR3 comprises 16 residues. Germline-derived CDR1 and CDR2 are LGHNT and FRNRAP. The junction had 16 bases not matched to a gene; V was cut back by 5 bases and J by 9 bases. This CDR3 reads CASGTRTSGRKSVQYF. The CDR3 nucleotides are TGTGCTAGTGGTACCCGGACTAGCGGAAGAAAAAGTGTGCAGTACTTC.

The chain joins TRBV5-5 to TRBJ1-1; 10 positions match TRBD1. The germline V gene has CDR1 SGHKS and CDR2 YYEKEE (reference sequence). This CDR3 contains 15 residues. J was trimmed by 5 bases and V by 4 bases; bases with no gene match: 8. The CDR3 DNA reads as TGTGCCAGCAGCACCCGACAGGGGGCGAGAACTGAAGCTTTCTTT. This encodes CASSTRQGARTEAFF.